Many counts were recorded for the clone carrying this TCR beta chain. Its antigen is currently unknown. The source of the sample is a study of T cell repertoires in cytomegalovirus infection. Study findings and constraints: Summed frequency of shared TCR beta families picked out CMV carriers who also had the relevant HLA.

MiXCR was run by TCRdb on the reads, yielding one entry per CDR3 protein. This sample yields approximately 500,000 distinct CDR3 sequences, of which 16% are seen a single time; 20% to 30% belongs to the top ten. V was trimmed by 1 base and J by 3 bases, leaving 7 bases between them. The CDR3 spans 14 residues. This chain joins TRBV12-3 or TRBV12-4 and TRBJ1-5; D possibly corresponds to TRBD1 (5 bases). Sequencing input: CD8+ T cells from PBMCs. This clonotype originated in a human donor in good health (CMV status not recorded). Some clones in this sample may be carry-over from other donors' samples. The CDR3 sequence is CASSLEGVNQPQHF. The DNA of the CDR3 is TGTGCCAGCAGTTTAGAAGGGGTCAATCAGCCCCAGCATTTT.